The following is a T cell receptor (beta chain) sequence with its context. The antigen remains unidentified. The V gene lost 5 bases and the J gene lost 10 bases, with 14 bases spanning the gap. The CDR3 totals 13 residues. Germline loops: CDR1 MNHEY, CDR2 SVGAGI. The data stem from a study of T cell repertoires in cytomegalovirus infection. In the study overall: Public TCR beta signatures marked donors with CMV infection and the matching HLA. Study observations and caveats: Ex vivo, HLA-C-restricted CMV-specific TCR beta clonotypes prevailed over the rest of the response. Cumulative frequency of public TCR beta families picked out carriers of CMV plus the relevant HLA.

Via MiXCR, TCRdb re-called the reads, giving one row per CDR3 protein. The sample has approximately 150,000 distinct CDR3 sequences; about 6.5% are singletons. The TCR sequence derives from a human donor in good health (CMV status not recorded). Some clones in this sample may be carry-over from other donors' samples. Source material: PBMCs. This sequence joins TRBV6-5 and TRBJ1-4; D might be TRBD1 (5 bases). The CDR3 DNA is TGTGCCAGCAGTACCAGGGCCGGGGGAAAACTGTTTTTT. This gives the protein CASSTRAGGKLFF.